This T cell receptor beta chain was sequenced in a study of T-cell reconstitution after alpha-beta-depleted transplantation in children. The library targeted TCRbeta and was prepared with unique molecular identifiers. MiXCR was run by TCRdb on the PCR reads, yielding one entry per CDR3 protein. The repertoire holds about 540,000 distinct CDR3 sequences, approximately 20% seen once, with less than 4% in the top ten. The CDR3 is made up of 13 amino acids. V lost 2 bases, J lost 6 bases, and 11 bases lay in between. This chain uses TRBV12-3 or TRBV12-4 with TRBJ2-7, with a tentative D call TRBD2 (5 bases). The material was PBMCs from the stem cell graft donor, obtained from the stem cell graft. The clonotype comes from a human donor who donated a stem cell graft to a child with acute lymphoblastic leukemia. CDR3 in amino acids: CASSLISGSEQYF. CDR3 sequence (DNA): TGTGCCAGCAGTTTAATATCGGGATCCGAGCAGTACTTC.